This T cell receptor beta chain was sequenced for a study of cytomegalovirus exposure and HLA in healthy donors. The PCR used 60 Vbeta and 13 Jbeta primers. TCRdb's copy holds only in-frame clones and misses some; the assay was immunoSEQ multiplex PCR. This sample carries about 200,000 clones, roughly 79% of them seen once, and the ten largest clones take 1.9%. The sequenced sample consisted of PBMCs. The source of this sequence is a man younger than 45 in good health and CMV-seronegative.

The CDR3 region is CASSLVGQGFYTF. The CDR3 DNA reads TGCGCCAGCAGCTTGGTGGGACAGGGATTCTACACCTTC. V gene TRBV5-1 combines with J gene TRBJ1-2; 9 bases map to TRBD1. CDR3 size: 13 residues. The V segment lost 0 bases and the J segment 10 bases; nucleotides outside the gene matches: 4. Germline V gene lookup returns CDR1 SGHRS and CDR2 YFSETQ.